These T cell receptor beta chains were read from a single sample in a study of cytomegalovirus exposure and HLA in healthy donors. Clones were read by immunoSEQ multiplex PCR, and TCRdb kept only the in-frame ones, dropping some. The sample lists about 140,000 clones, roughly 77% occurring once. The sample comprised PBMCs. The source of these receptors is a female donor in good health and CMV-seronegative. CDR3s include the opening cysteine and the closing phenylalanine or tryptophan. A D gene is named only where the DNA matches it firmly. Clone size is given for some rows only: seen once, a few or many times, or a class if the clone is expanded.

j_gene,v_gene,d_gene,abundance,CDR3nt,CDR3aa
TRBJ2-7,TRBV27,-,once,TGTGCCAGCAAGGTAAGGGCCGCCAGGGACGAGCAGTACTTC,CASKVRAARDEQYF
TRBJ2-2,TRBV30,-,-,TGTGCCTCATCTAATGATGGTAGGGGGTCCGGGGAGCTGTTTTTT,CASSNDGRGSGELFF
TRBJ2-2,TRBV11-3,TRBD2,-,TGTGCCAGCAGCTCCTCGTTTAGCGGGCCCAACACCGGGGAGCTGTTTTTT,CASSSSFSGPNTGELFF
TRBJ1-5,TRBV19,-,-,TGTGCCAGTAGTATAGTGGCAGGGCTAGGACAGCCCCAGCATTTT,CASSIVAGLGQPQHF
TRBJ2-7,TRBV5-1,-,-,TGCGCCAGCAGCGTGCAAACGGGAAGGGACGAGCAGTACTTC,CASSVQTGRDEQYF
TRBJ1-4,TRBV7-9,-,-,TGTGCCAGCAACCAAGAGGGGGGGCGTAATGAAAAACTGTTTTTT,CASNQEGGRNEKLFF
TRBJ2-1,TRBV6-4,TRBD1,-,TGTGCCAGCAGTGCCGCAGGGGGCCCTGAGCAGTTCTTC,CASSAAGGPEQFF
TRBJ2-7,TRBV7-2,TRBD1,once,TGTGCCAGCAGCGCCAATCCCAGCAGGGGGCCTAACGAGCAGTACTTC,CASSANPSRGPNEQYF
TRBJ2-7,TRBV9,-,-,TGTGCCAGCAGCGGCTCGACGGGGAGCTACGAGCAGTACTTC,CASSGSTGSYEQYF
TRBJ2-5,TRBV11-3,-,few,TGTGCCAGCAGCCCGACTAGTTTCAAGACCCAGTACTTC,CASSPTSFKTQYF
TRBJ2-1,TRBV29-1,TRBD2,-,TGCAGCGTTGAACTAGCGGGAGTTGAGCAGTTCTTC,CSVELAGVEQFF
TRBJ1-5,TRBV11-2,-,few,TGTGCCAGCAGCCCCCAAGGAGGTGGTGATCAGCCCCAGCATTTT,CASSPQGGGDQPQHF
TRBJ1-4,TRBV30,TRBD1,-,TGTGCCTGGACCAGGGGGACTAATGAAAAACTGTTTTTT,CAWTRGTNEKLFF
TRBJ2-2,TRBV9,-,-,TGTGCCAGCAGCACCAGACTAGGCTCCACCGGGGAGCTGTTTTTT,CASSTRLGSTGELFF
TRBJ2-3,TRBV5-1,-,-,TGCGCCAGCAGCTTGGTAGAACCTAGCACAGATACGCAGTATTTT,CASSLVEPSTDTQYF
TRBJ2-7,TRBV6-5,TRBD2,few,TGTGCCAGCAGGGGACTAGCCAGGGGGGAGCAGTACTTC,CASRGLARGEQYF
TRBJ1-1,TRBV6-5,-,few,TGTGCCAGCCTCAGTATGAACACTGAAGCTTTCTTT,CASLSMNTEAFF
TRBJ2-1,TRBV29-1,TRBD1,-,TGCAGCTCTAAACCAGGGGGCTTCAATGAGCAGTTCTTC,CSSKPGGFNEQFF
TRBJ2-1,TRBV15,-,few,TGTGCCACCATGGGCGGGGGCGCGGGTAATGAGCAGTTCTTC,CATMGGGAGNEQFF
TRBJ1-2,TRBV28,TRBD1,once,TGTGCCAGCAGCCCGCTGGCGGGGACAGGGGCGGAGACTCGCGGCTACACCTTC,CASSPLAGTGAETRGYTF
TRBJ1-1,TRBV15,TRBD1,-,TGTGCCACCAGCAGGGATTATTTAGGGGGCGGTGGTGATAACACTGAAGCTTTCTTT,CATSRDYLGGGGDNTEAFF
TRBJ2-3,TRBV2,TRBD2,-,TGTGCCAGAAAGGGACTAGGCTCAGATACGCAGTATTTT,CARKGLGSDTQYF
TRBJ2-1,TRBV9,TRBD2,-,TGTGCCAGCAGCGGTACCAGGACTAGAGCATATTACAATGAGCAGTTCTTC,CASSGTRTRAYYNEQFF
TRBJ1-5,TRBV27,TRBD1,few,TGTGCCAGCAGTACAGGGGTGAATCAGCCCCAGCATTTT,CASSTGVNQPQHF
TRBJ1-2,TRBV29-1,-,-,TGCAGCGTTGGGGGTGGTGGACAGAGACCTGGCTACACCTTC,CSVGGGGQRPGYTF
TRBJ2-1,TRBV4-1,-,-,TGCGCCAGCAGCCAAGTGTCCGGGTTGGGTGAGCAGTTCTTC,CASSQVSGLGEQFF
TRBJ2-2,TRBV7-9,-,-,TGTGCCAGCAGCCAAGGCCAGGAGAACACCGGGGAGCTGTTTTTT,CASSQGQENTGELFF
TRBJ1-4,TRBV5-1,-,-,TGCGCCAGCAGCTTCGGTGGAGGGAATGAAAAACTGTTTTTT,CASSFGGGNEKLFF
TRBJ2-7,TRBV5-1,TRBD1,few,TGCGCCAGCAGCTTGACCGGGACAGGGGGCTACGAGCAGTACTTC,CASSLTGTGGYEQYF
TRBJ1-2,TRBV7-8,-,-,TGTGCCAGCAGCTTAGAGGAGGCTGGCTACACCTTC,CASSLEEAGYTF
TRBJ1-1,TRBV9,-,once,TGTGCCAGCAGCCCCAACTACTTT,CASSPNYF
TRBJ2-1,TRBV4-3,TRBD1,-,TGCGCCAGCAGCCAAGATGATTATTCGACAGGGTTTGACAATGAGCAGTTCTTC,CASSQDDYSTGFDNEQFF
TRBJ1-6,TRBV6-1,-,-,TGTGCCAGCAGTTTGGGGACTGGACGCCTCCACTTT,CASSLGTGRLHF
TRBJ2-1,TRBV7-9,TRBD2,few,TGTGCCAGCAGCTTAGCCGGCGGGAGGCGTAATGAGCAGTTCTTC,CASSLAGGRRNEQFF
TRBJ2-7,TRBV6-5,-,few,TGTGCCAGCAGGGATTGGGCCGAGCAGTACTTC,CASRDWAEQYF
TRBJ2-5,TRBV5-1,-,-,TGCGCCAGCAGCTTGGCCGGGGGTCGCCCCGGGGAGACCCAGTACTTC,CASSLAGGRPGETQYF
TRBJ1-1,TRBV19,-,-,TGTGCCAGTACCTATGCAGGCTTGAACACTGAAGCTTTCTTT,CASTYAGLNTEAFF
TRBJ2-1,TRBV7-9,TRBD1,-,TGTGCCAGCAGCTTAGACTTACAGGGGGCGCTTAATGAGCAGTTCTTC,CASSLDLQGALNEQFF
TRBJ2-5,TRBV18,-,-,TGTGCCAGCTCACCAAGCCGGTTCGGCCAAGAGACCCAGTACTTC,CASSPSRFGQETQYF
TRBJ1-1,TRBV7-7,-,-,TGTGCTAGCAGCATAAATCGACAGTTGAATTTCACTGAAGCTTTCTTT,CASSINRQLNFTEAFF
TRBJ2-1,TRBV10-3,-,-,TGTGCCATCAGTGAGTCGGCGGATGAGCAGTTCTTC,CAISESADEQFF
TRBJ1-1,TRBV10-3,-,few,TGTGCCATCAGTGGAAACACCGAGAACACTGAAGCTTTCTTT,CAISGNTENTEAFF
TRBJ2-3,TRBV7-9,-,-,TGTGCCAGCAGCTCCCTGAACCGACTCCAGAGCGCAGATACGCAGTATTTT,CASSSLNRLQSADTQYF
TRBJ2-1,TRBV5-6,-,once,TGTGCCAGCAGCCCGGCCCCCAGGGGTGAGCAGTTCTTC,CASSPAPRGEQFF
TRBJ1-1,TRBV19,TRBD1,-,TGTGCCAGTAGTATAGTGTGGGACAGCAGCACTGAAGCTTTCTTT,CASSIVWDSSTEAFF
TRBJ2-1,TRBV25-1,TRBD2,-,TGTGCCAGCAGTGAGACGGGGGGGTACAATGAGCAGTTCTTC,CASSETGGYNEQFF
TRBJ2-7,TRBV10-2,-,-,TGCGCCAACCGGACTAAAGACAGATCACTAAGCTCCTACGAGCAGTACTTC,CANRTKDRSLSSYEQYF
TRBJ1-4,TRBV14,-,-,TGTGCCAGCAGCCAAGAAGTTTGGGGGCCGCGGAGGGAAAAACTGTTTTTT,CASSQEVWGPRREKLFF
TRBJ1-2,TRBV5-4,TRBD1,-,TGTGCCAGCAGCCTCACTGGAGGGGGCGATGGCTACACCTTC,CASSLTGGGDGYTF
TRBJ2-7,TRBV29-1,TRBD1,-,TGCAGCGTGAGGGTTTCTGTTGGGACAGGGGGCTACGAGCAGTACTTC,CSVRVSVGTGGYEQYF
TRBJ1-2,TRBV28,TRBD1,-,TGTGCCAGCAGTTTGCTAGGGGGCAGTGGCTACACCTTC,CASSLLGGSGYTF
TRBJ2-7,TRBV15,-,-,TGTGCCACCAGCACCAGCGTAAGGGGCTGGGAGCAGTACTTC,CATSTSVRGWEQYF
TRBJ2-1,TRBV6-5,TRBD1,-,TGTGCCAGCAGTTCGGGAAGGGGGCGGTTTCGCAATGAGCAGTTCTTC,CASSSGRGRFRNEQFF